These T cell receptor beta chains were read from a single sample in a study of OX40 agonist ivuxolimab in advanced cancers. The method was immunoSEQ multiplex PCR; TCRdb's version includes in-frame clones alone and lacks a portion of them. The sample yields fewer than 100,000 clones, 70% to 85% seen once. This sample comprised CD4+ or CD8+ T cells sorted from blood, obtained in a trial of the OX40 agonist ivuxolimab. These receptors were collected from an adult with an advanced solid tumor such as melanoma, head and neck, liver or kidney cancer. Each CDR3 is given with its conserved first and last residue. A D gene is named only where the DNA matches it firmly. The size field is filled for only some rows; it gives once, few, many or a size class.

j_gene,abundance,len,v_gene,d_gene,CDR3nt,CDR3aa
TRBJ2-2,-,15,TRBV14,-,TGTGCCAGCAGCCAAGTTGGAAGAGGGACCGGGGAGCTGTTTTTT,CASSQVGRGTGELFF
TRBJ2-5,-,16,TRBV5-4,TRBD2,TGTGCCAGCAGCTCGAGGACTAGCGGCACACAAGAGACCCAGTACTTC,CASSSRTSGTQETQYF
TRBJ2-2,-,15,TRBV7-3,-,TGTGCCAGCAGCTTGGTTGGGGGAGCGGCCGGGGAGCTGTTTTTT,CASSLVGGAAGELFF
TRBJ1-3,-,14,TRBV29-1,-,TGCAGCGCCGAGAGGGGGGACTCTGGAAACACCATATATTTT,CSAERGDSGNTIYF
TRBJ1-5,-,16,TRBV27,-,TGTGCCAGCAGCCCTAGAGCAGGGCCAACCAATCAGCCCCAGCATTTT,CASSPRAGPTNQPQHF
TRBJ2-1,-,14,TRBV28,-,TGTGCCAGCAGTTTAGTAGGCTCCTACAATGAGCAGTTCTTC,CASSLVGSYNEQFF
TRBJ2-1,-,14,TRBV4-1,-,TGCGCCAGCAGCCAAGGATGGGGGTACAATGAGCAGTTCTTC,CASSQGWGYNEQFF
TRBJ1-3,-,17,TRBV6-4,-,TGTGCCAGCAGTCCGGTACGAGGGATTCATTCTGGAAACACCATATATTTT,CASSPVRGIHSGNTIYF
TRBJ1-5,-,15,TRBV28,-,TGTGCCAGCACTTCCTCGGGAGCAGGGACTCAGCCCCAGCATTTT,CASTSSGAGTQPQHF
TRBJ2-2,-,15,TRBV2,TRBD1,TGTGCCAGCAGTGATCAGGGGGCCTCCACCGGGGAGCTGTTTTTT,CASSDQGASTGELFF
TRBJ1-4,-,11,TRBV25-1,-,TGTGCCAGCAGTTTTAATGAAAAACTGTTTTTT,CASSFNEKLFF
TRBJ1-2,-,17,TRBV5-1,-,TGCGCCAGCAGCTTGGAGGCAGGAAAAAAGACCGGCTATGGCTACACCTTC,CASSLEAGKKTGYGYTF
TRBJ2-3,-,16,TRBV19,TRBD2,TGTGCCAGTAGTATCCTCCCCCGACTAGCGGGGGATACGCAGTATTTT,CASSILPRLAGDTQYF
TRBJ2-3,-,15,TRBV27,TRBD1,TGTGCCAGCAGTTTTGTAAGATCGACAGGGGATACGCAGTATTTT,CASSFVRSTGDTQYF
TRBJ2-2,-,13,TRBV7-9,-,TGTGCCAGCAGCCGCAGGGACGGCGGGGAGCTGTTTTTT,CASSRRDGGELFF
TRBJ2-5,-,18,TRBV7-2,TRBD2,TGTGCCAGCAGCCCCCTGGCCAGCGGGAAAGTGTTGGGAGAGACCCAGTACTTC,CASSPLASGKVLGETQYF
TRBJ2-1,-,15,TRBV7-2,TRBD2,TGTGCCAGCAACAAAGCGGGAGGGCCACACAATGAGCAGTTCTTC,CASNKAGGPHNEQFF
TRBJ2-1,-,15,TRBV7-2,TRBD2,TGTGCCAGCAGGCGGGGGGGCCGCTCCTACAATGAGCAGTTCTTC,CASRRGGRSYNEQFF
TRBJ1-2,-,15,TRBV28,-,TGTGCCAGCAGTTTTGGTGGCAGGGATCTTTACGGCTACACCTTC,CASSFGGRDLYGYTF
TRBJ1-1,-,14,TRBV5-4,-,TGTGCCAGCAGGTTACAAGGGAGGAACACTGAAGCTTTCTTT,CASRLQGRNTEAFF
TRBJ2-7,-,13,TRBV10-2,-,TGCGCCAGCAGTGTTTACCCCCCGGGAGAGCAGTACTTC,CASSVYPPGEQYF
TRBJ2-7,-,14,TRBV7-9,-,TGTGCCAGCAGGAACTCAGCGACCTCCTACGAGCAGTACTTC,CASRNSATSYEQYF
TRBJ2-7,-,15,TRBV6-6,TRBD1,TGTGCCAGCAGTCCTATCGCAGGACAGGGCCAAGAGCAGTACTTC,CASSPIAGQGQEQYF
TRBJ2-2,-,11,TRBV2,-,TGTGCCAGCAGGCTCGTAGGGGAGCTGTTTTTT,CASRLVGELFF
TRBJ2-1,-,12,TRBV28,TRBD2,TGTGCCAGCAGTCAACTAGCGGGAGAGCAGTTCTTC,CASSQLAGEQFF
TRBJ1-1,-,15,TRBV9,-,TGTGCCAGCAGCGGGGTTACGGGGCGGATCACTGAAGCTTTCTTT,CASSGVTGRITEAFF
TRBJ1-6,-,17,TRBV7-2,-,TGTGCCAGCAGCTTAACGGTACCTAGCTCCTATAATTCACCCCTCCACTTT,CASSLTVPSSYNSPLHF
TRBJ2-7,-,18,TRBV18,TRBD1,TGTGCCAGCTCACCAGGGGAACTACAGGGGGCCTTCTCCTACGAGCAGTACTTC,CASSPGELQGAFSYEQYF
TRBJ2-7,once,14,TRBV10-3,TRBD1,TGTGCCATCAGTGAGTCCCCAGGGGGCGCGGGGCAGTACTTC,CAISESPGGAGQYF
TRBJ2-3,-,17,TRBV10-1,TRBD1,TGCGCCAGCAGTGAGGCCATCACAGGGGTTGGCACAGATACGCAGTATTTT,CASSEAITGVGTDTQYF
TRBJ1-3,-,15,TRBV18,TRBD1,TGTGCCAGCTCACCCCCGGGACAGGGGACAAACACCATATATTTT,CASSPPGQGTNTIYF
TRBJ2-1,-,14,TRBV9,TRBD1,TGTGCCAGCAGCTCACACAGGGGGCTCAATGAGCAGTTCTTC,CASSSHRGLNEQFF
TRBJ2-3,once,15,TRBV9,-,TGTGCCAGCTCACAGGGAGGGGTAGCGGGAGATACGCAGTATTTT,CASSQGGVAGDTQYF
TRBJ1-2,once,12,TRBV6-1,-,TGTGCCAGCGCCTGGGGGAACTATGGCTACACCTTC,CASAWGNYGYTF
TRBJ2-1,-,16,TRBV18,-,TGTGCCAGCTCACCCAGCCTAGCGTTGGAGAACAATGAGCAGTTCTTC,CASSPSLALENNEQFF
TRBJ1-1,once,14,TRBV5-1,-,TGCGCCAGCAGCCTTAGACAGATGAACACTGAAGCTTTCTTT,CASSLRQMNTEAFF
TRBJ2-1,-,15,TRBV27,TRBD2,TGTGCCAGCAGTTTCACTAGCGGGAAAGGCAATGAGCAGTTCTTC,CASSFTSGKGNEQFF
TRBJ1-5,-,17,TRBV7-8,-,TGTGCCAGCAGCTTAGCCGCCGGACTTAGGGAAAGTCAGCCCCAGCATTTT,CASSLAAGLRESQPQHF
TRBJ2-7,-,16,TRBV7-2,-,TGTGCCAGCAGAGATAAAGGTAGCGTTGACTCCTACGAGCAGTACTTC,CASRDKGSVDSYEQYF
TRBJ1-3,-,15,TRBV27,-,TGTGCCAGCAGTTTACGGCAGAGCTCTGGAAACACCATATATTTT,CASSLRQSSGNTIYF
TRBJ1-5,-,15,TRBV2,-,TGTGCCAGCAGTGAGGGGTCGCAAAGCAATCAGCCCCAGCATTTT,CASSEGSQSNQPQHF
TRBJ1-1,-,12,TRBV14,-,TGTGCCAGCAGCCAACTTACAGGGGAAGCTTTCTTT,CASSQLTGEAFF
TRBJ2-3,once,16,TRBV2,TRBD2,TGTGCCAGCAGTGATGGGCTAGCGGGAGGGTGGGATACGCAGTATTTT,CASSDGLAGGWDTQYF
TRBJ2-5,-,12,TRBV30,-,TGTGCCTGGAGTGCGGACAAAGAGACCCAGTACTTC,CAWSADKETQYF
TRBJ1-1,-,12,TRBV18,-,TGTGCCAGCTCACGAATTAACACTGAAGCTTTCTTT,CASSRINTEAFF
TRBJ1-2,-,16,TRBV7-2,TRBD1,TGTGCCAGCAGTCAGACGTGGGACAGGGGTAACTATGGCTACACCTTC,CASSQTWDRGNYGYTF
TRBJ1-5,-,16,TRBV27,-,TGTGCCAGCAGTTTAGGGGGAGGGATGAGCAATCAGCCCCAGCATTTT,CASSLGGGMSNQPQHF
TRBJ1-5,-,14,TRBV19,-,TGTGCCAGTAGTAGGAGGGAGAGCAATCAGCCCCAGCATTTT,CASSRRESNQPQHF
TRBJ1-4,-,14,TRBV6-6,-,TGTGCCAGCAGTTACGGAAAGGAAAATGAAAAACTGTTTTTT,CASSYGKENEKLFF
TRBJ2-2,-,16,TRBV2,-,TGTGCCAGCAATAGCGCCGGAAAGAGACAAACCGGGGAGCTGTTTTTT,CASNSAGKRQTGELFF
TRBJ1-5,-,14,TRBV9,-,TGTGCCAGCAGCGTTCTAGGGGGGAATCAGCCCCAGCATTTT,CASSVLGGNQPQHF
TRBJ1-5,-,17,TRBV7-4,-,TGTGCCAGCAGCTTAAGACGCGAGGCAGAAAGCAATCAGCCCCAGCATTTT,CASSLRREAESNQPQHF
TRBJ1-3,few,11,TRBV20-1,TRBD1,TGCAGTGCTAGGGTGGACAGGGGTTTATATTTT,CSARVDRGLYF